The 2 T cell receptor beta chains presented below share a single source sample, sequenced in a study of prognosis after radiotherapy for stage I lung cancer. Genomic DNA was the source, and TCR beta CDR3 was amplified from it by two-round multiplex PCR. Gene-specific TRBV and TRBJ primers were used in PCR round one. TCRdb re-called the multiplex PCR reads with MiXCR, one entry per CDR3 protein. The sample contains about 24,000 distinct CDR3 sequences, about 40% of which appear only once. The sample was PBMCs, taken before or after stereotactic body radiation therapy (not recorded which). The receptor source for this set is a donor aged 50 or older with non-small cell lung cancer.

The table lists this clonotype with many counts. The chain joins TRBV5-4 to TRBJ2-1; 9 bases map to TRBD2. J lost 7 bases, V lost 0 bases, and 2 bases had no gene match. From germline, CDR1 is SGHNT and CDR2 YYREEE (reference sequence). The CDR3 spans 14 residues. Here the CDR3 DNA reads TGTGCCAGCAGCTTGGGGCTAGCGGGGAATGAGCAGTTCTTC. Translation gives CASSLGLAGNEQFF.

This clonotype was counted only a few times. This sequence joins TRBV10-3 and TRBJ2-1; D is ambiguous. The CDR3 has 11 residues. V was cut by 5 bases and J by 5 bases, with 4 bases left in between. In germline, CDR1 is ENHRY, CDR2 SYGVKD. The CDR3 region has the DNA TGTGCCATCAGTTCTAACAATGAGCAGTTCTTC. Translating gives CAISSNNEQFF.